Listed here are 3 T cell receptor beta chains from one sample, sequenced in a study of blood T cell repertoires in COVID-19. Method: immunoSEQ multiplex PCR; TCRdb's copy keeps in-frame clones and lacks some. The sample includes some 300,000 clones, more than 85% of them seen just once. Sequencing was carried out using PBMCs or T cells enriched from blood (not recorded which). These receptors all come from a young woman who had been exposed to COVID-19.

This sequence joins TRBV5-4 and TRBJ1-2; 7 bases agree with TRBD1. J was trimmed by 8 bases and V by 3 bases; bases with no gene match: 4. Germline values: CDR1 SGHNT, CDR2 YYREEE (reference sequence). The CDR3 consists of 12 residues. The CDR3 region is CASSSPTGGYTF. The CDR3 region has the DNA TGTGCCAGCAGCTCGCCGACAGGGGGCTACACCTTC.

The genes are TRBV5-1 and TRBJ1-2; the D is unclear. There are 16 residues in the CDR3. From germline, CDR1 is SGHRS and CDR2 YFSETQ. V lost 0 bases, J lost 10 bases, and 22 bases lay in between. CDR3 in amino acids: CASSLDSWGLSGFYTF. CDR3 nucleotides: TGCGCCAGCAGCTTGGACTCGTGGGGTCTATCGGGGTTCTACACCTTC.

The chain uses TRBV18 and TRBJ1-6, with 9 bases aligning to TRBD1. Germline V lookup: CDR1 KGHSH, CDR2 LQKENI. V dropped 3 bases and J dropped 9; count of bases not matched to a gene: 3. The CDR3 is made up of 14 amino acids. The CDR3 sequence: CASSPGQGFSPLHF. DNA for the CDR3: TGTGCCAGCTCACCGGGACAGGGATTTTCACCCCTCCACTTT.